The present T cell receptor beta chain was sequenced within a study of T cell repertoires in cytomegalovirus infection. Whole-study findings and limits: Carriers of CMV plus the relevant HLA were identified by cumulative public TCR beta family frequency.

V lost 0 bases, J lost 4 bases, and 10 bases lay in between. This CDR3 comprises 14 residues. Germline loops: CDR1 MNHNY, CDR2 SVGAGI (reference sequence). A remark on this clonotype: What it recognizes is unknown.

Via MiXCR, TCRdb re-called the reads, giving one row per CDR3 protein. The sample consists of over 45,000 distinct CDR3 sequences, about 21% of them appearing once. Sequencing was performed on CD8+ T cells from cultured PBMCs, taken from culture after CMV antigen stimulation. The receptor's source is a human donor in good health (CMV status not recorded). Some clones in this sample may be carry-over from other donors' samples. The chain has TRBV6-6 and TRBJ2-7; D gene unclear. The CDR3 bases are TGTGCCAGCAGTTACTCGAAGCAGCCATACGAGCAGTACTTC. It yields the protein CASSYSKQPYEQYF.